This T cell receptor (beta chain) stems from a study of shared T cell receptors in the human thymus. TCRdb keeps only in-frame clones here, not all; method: immunoSEQ multiplex PCR. The sample carries hundreds of thousands of clones, about 89% recorded once. CDR1 and CDR2 from the germline V gene are MDHEN and SYDVKM. The CDR3 is 16 amino acids. V gave up 6 bases and J gave up 4 bases, with 21 bases separating them. Separately, the same data were catalogued under a study of human thymus T cells. That work contributes: A high degree of thymic repertoire overlap among unrelated individuals was reported in related research.

The origin of this receptor is a boy younger than two with a congenital heart defect. V gene TRBV28 combines with J gene TRBJ1-2; possible D gene TRBD1, 6 bases. Sequencing used thymocytes. The CDR3 DNA reads TGTGCCAGCAGCCGAAAGGTCGGACAGTCCTTCTATGGCTACACCTTC. Protein sequence: CASSRKVGQSFYGYTF.